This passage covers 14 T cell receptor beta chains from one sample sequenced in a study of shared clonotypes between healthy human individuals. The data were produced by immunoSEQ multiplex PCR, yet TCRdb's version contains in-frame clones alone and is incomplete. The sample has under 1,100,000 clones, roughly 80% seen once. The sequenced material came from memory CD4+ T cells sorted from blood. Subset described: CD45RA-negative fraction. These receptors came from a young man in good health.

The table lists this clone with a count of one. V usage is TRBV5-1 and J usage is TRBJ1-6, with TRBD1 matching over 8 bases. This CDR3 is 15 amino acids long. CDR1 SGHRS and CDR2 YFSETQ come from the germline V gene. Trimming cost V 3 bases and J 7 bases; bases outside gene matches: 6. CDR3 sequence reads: CASSSGQGMNSPLHF. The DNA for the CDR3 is TGCGCCAGCAGCTCTGGACAGGGTATGAATTCACCCCTCCACTTT. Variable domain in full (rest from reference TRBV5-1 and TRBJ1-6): KAGVTQTPRYLIKTRGQQVTLSCSPISGHRSVSWYQQTPGQGLQFLFEYFSETQRNKGNFPGRFSGRQFSNSRSEMNVSTLELGDSALYLCASSSGQGMNSPLHFGNGTRLTVT.

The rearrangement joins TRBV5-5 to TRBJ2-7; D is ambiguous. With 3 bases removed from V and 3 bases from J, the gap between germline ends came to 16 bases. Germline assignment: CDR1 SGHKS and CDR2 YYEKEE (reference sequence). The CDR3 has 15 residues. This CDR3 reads CASSYSPEAFYEQYF. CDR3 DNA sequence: TGTGCCAGCAGCTATAGCCCCGAAGCCTTCTACGAGCAGTACTTC.

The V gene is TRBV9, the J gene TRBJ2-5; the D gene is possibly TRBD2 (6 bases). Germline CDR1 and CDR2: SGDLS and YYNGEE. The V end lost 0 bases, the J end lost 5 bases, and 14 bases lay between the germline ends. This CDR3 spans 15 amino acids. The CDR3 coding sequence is TGTGCCAGCAGCGTAGAGGGCGGGGTGGGGGAGACCCAGTACTTC. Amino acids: CASSVEGGVGETQYF.

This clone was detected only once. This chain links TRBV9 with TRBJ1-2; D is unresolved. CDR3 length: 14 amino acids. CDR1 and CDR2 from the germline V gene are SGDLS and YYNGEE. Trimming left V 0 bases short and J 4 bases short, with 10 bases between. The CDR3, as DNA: TGTGCCAGCAGCGTAGACACAAGTTCCTATGGCTACACCTTC. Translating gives CASSVDTSSYGYTF.

CDR3 loop: CASTNSPPLGMNTEAFF. The CDR3 DNA sequence: TGCGCCAGCACCAACTCCCCCCCCTTAGGGATGAACACTGAAGCTTTCTTT. This chain connects TRBV5-1 to TRBJ1-1, with D unclear. Germline V lookup: CDR1 SGHRS, CDR2 YFSETQ. The CDR3 is 17 amino acids. Trimming left V 6 bases short and J 0 bases short, with 21 bases between.

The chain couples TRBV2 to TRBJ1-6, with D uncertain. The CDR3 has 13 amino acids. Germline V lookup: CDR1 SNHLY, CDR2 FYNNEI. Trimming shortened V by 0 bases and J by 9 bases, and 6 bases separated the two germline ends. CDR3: CASSEALRSPLHF. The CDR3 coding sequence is TGTGCCAGCAGTGAAGCGCTTCGTTCACCCCTCCACTTT.

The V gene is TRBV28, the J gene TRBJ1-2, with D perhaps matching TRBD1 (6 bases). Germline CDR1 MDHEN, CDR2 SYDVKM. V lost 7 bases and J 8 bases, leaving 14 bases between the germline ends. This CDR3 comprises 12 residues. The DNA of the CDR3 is TGTGCCAGCAATCAGGAGGGGGAGGGCTACACCTTC. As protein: CASNQEGEGYTF.

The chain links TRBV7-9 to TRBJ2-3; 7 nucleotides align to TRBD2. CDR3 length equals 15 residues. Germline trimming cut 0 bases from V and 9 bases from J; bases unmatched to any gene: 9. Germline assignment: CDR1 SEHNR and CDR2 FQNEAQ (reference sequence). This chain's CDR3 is CASSLATSASGTQYF. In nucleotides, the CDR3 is TGTGCCAGCAGCTTAGCCACTAGCGCCTCCGGGACGCAGTATTTT.

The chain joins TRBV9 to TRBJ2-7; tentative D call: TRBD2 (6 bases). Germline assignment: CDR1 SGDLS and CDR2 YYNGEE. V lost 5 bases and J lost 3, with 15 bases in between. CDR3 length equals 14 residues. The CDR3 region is CASRDTLASYEQYF. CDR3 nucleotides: TGTGCCAGCAGGGACACGCTAGCGAGCTACGAGCAGTACTTC.

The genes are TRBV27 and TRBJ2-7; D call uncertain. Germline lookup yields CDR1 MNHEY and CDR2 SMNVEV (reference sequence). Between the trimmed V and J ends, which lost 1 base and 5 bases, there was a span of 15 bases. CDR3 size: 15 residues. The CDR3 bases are TGTGCCAGCAGTTTATGGGCTAGTTCATCCCACGAGCAGTACTTC. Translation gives CASSLWASSSHEQYF.

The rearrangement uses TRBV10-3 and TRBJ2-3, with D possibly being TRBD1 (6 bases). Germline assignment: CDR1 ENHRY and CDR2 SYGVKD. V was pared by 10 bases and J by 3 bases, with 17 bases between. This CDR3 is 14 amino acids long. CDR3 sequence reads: CASQQGLGTDTQYF. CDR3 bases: TGTGCCAGCCAACAGGGATTGGGGACAGATACGCAGTATTTT.

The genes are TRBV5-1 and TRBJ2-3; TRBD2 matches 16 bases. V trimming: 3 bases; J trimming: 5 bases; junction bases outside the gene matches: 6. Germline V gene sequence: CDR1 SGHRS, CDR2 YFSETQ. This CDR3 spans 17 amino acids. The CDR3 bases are TGCGCCAGCAGCTATGGGACTAGCGGGGGGGCCGAAGATACGCAGTATTTT. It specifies CASSYGTSGGAEDTQYF.

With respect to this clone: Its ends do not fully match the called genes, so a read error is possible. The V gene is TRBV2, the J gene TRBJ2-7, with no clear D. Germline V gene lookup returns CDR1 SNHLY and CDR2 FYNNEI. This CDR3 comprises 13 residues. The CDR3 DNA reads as TGTGCTAGCAGTGCAGTACCAACCTACGAGCAGTACTTC. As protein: CASSAVPTYEQYF.

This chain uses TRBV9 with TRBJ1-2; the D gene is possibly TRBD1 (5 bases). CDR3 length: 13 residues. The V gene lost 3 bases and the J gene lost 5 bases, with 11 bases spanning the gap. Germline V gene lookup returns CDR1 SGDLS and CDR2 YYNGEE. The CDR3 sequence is CASSAGTEYGYTF. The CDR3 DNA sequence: TGTGCCAGCAGCGCCGGGACGGAATATGGCTACACCTTC.